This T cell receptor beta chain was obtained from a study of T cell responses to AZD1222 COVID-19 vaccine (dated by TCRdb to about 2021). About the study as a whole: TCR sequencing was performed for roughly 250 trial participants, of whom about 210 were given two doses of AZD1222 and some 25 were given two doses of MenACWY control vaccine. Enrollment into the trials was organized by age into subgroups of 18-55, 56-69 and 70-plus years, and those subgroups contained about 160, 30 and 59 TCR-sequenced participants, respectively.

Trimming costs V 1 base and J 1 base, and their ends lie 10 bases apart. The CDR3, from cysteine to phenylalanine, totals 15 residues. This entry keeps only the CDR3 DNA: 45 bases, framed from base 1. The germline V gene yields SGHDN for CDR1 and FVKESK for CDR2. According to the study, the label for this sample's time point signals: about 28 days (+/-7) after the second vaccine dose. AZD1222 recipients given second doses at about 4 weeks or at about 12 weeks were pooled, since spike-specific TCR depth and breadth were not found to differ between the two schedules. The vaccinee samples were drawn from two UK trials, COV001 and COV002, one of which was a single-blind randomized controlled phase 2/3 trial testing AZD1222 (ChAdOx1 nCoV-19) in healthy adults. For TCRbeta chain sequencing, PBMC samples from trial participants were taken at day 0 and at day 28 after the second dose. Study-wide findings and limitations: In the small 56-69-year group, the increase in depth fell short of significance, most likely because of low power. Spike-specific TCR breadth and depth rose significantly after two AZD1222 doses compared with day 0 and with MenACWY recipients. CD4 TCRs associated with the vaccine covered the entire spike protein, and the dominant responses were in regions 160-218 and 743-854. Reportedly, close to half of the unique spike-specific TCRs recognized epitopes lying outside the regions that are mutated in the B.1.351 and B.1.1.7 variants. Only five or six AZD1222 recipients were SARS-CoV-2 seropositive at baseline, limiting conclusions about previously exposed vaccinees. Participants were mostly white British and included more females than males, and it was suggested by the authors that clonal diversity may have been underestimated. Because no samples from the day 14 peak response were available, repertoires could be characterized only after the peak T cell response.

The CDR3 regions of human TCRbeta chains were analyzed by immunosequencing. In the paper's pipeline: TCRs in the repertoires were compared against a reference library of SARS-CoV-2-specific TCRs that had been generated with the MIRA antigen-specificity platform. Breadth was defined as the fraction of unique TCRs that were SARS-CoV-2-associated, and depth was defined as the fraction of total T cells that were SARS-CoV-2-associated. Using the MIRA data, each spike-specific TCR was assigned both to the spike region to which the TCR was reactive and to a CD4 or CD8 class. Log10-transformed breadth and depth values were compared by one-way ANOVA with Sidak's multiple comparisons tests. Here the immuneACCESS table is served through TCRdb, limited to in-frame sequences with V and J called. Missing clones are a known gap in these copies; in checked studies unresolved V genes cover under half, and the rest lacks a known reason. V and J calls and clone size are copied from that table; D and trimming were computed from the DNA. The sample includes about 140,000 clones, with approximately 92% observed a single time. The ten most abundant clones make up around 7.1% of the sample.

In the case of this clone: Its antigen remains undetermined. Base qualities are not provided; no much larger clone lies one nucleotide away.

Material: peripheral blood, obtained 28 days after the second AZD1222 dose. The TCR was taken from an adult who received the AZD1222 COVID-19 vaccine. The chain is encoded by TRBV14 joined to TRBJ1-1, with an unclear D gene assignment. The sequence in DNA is TGTGCCAGCAGCCAAGGTCCGGACTCGAACACTGAAGCTTTCTTT. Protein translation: CASSQGPDSNTEAFF.